Below are 27 T cell receptor beta chains sequenced from a single sample in a study of beta chain features in type 1 diabetes. As every portion of the isolated RNA was reverse transcribed, the sequencing read expressed TCRB transcripts. The repertoire was sequenced with immunoSEQ multiplex PCR; TCRdb's copy has only in-frame clones and lacks some. This sample carries 300,000 to 400,000 clones, about 11% of them seen once, and the ten largest clones take 0.015%. What was sequenced was naive CD4+ T cells from blood. Receptor source: a woman aged 25 to 39 in good health.

This clone turned up a few times. The chain couples TRBV11-2 to TRBJ2-6; D not certain. The germline V gene encodes CDR1 SGHAT and CDR2 FQNNGV. Trimming pared 1 base from V and 0 bases from J, leaving 4 bases between. CDR3 length: 15 residues. The CDR3: CASSLASSGANVLTF. The CDR3 nucleotides are TGTGCCAGCAGCTTAGCCTCCTCTGGGGCCAACGTCCTGACTTTC.

CDR3 protein: CASMGGGSQGVTGELFF. CDR3 nucleotide sequence: TGTGCCAGCATGGGGGGAGGGAGTCAAGGCGTCACCGGGGAGCTGTTTTTT. The chain couples TRBV9 to TRBJ2-2; TRBD2 matches 7 bases. Germline V CDR1 and CDR2: SGDLS, YYNGEE. V was clipped by 6 bases and J by 4 bases; unmatched bases: 15. The length of the CDR3 is 17 residues.

The rearrangement uses TRBV6-6 and TRBJ1-2; the D is unclear. This CDR3 region has 16 residues. The germline gives CDR1 MNHNY, CDR2 SVGAGI (reference sequence). V dropped 6 bases and J dropped 1 base, with 18 bases sitting between them. The CDR3, as DNA: TGTGCCAGCAGCCCGAGGGAGCTGCTCGTTAACTATGGCTACACCTTC. Translating gives CASSPRELLVNYGYTF.

The rearrangement joins TRBV2 to TRBJ2-3; 14 bases fit TRBD2. Trimming removed 6 bases from V and 1 base from J; junction bases left unmatched: 0. Germline V gene sequence: CDR1 SNHLY, CDR2 FYNNEI. The CDR3 runs to 15 residues. The chain's CDR3 is CASRTSGRGTDTQYF. Here the CDR3 DNA reads TGTGCCAGCAGGACTAGCGGGAGGGGCACAGATACGCAGTATTTT.

V usage is TRBV28 and J usage is TRBJ2-7; D call uncertain. The CDR3 consists of 11 residues. With 5 bases removed from V and 2 bases from J, the gap between germline ends came to 4 bases. Per germline, CDR1 MDHEN and CDR2 SYDVKM. The CDR3 DNA follows: TGTGCCAGCAGTGCGACCTACGAGCAGTACTTC. Translating gives CASSATYEQYF.

The V gene is TRBV7-2, the J gene TRBJ1-2; D remains ambiguous. Germline V gene data show CDR1 as SGHTA and CDR2 as FQGNSA. CDR3 length equals 14 residues. The V end lost 0 bases, the J end lost 5 bases, and 10 bases lay between the germline ends. CDR3 in amino acids: CASSLASSGYGYTF. The CDR3 DNA is TGTGCCAGCAGCTTAGCGTCGTCAGGTTATGGCTACACCTTC. Using reference TRBV7-2 and TRBJ1-2 for the parts outside the CDR3, the full variable domain is GAGVSQSPSNKVTEKGKDVELRCDPISGHTALYWYRQSLGQGLEFLIYFQGNSAPDKSGLPSDRFSAERTGGSVSTLTIQRTQQEDSAVYLCASSLASSGYGYTFGSGTRLTVV.

A note on this clone: One junction end disagrees with the germline gene, perhaps due to a read error. This chain uses TRBV25-1 with TRBJ2-3; the match to TRBD1 covers 9 bases. This CDR3 is built from 12 residues. Germline V gene data show CDR1 as MGHDK and CDR2 as SYGVNS. CDR3 DNA: TGTGCCAGCACTGAACAGGGGGCTACGCAGTATTTT. Translation: CASTEQGATQYF.

V and J are TRBV7-4 and TRBJ2-4; TRBD1 might be the D (6 bases). Germline values: CDR1 SGHVT, CDR2 SQSDAQ. Between the trimmed V and J ends, which lost 1 base and 0 bases, there was a span of 13 bases. CDR3 length equals 17 residues. CDR3 nucleotide sequence: TGTGCCAGCAGCTTAGGGACCGGGACACAAGCCAAAAACATTCAGTACTTC. Translation: CASSLGTGTQAKNIQYF.

A few counts support this clone. The genes are TRBV7-2 and TRBJ1-3; D not certain. The CDR3 runs 16 residues. Trimming pared 0 bases from V and 0 bases from J, leaving 9 bases between. CDR1 is SGHTA, CDR2 FQGNSA, per germline. CDR3 DNA: TGTGCCAGCAGCTTAGCCCGGTCATCCTCTGGAAACACCATATATTTT. Protein: CASSLARSSSGNTIYF.

This clone was seen a few times. In nucleotides, the CDR3 is TGTGCCAGCAGCTCGCCACCGGGACAGGGCTACGAGCAGTACTTC. Protein sequence: CASSSPPGQGYEQYF. The rearrangement uses TRBV5-4 and TRBJ2-7; TRBD1 aligns across 9 bases. This CDR3 comprises 15 residues. The germline CDR1 and CDR2 sequences are SGHNT and YYREEE (reference sequence). J gave up 3 bases and V 3 bases, and 7 bases lay outside the gene matches. Complete variable domain (other parts from reference TRBV5-4 and TRBJ2-7): ETGVTQSPTHLIKTRGQQVTLRCSSQSGHNTVSWYQQALGQGPQFIFQYYREEENGRGNFPPRFSGLQFPNYSSELNVNALELDDSALYLCASSSPPGQGYEQYFGPGTRLTVT.

The chain has TRBV6-6 and TRBJ2-1; TRBD2 matches at 12 bases. V trimming: 5 bases; J trimming: 0 bases; junction bases outside the gene matches: 2. CDR3 length equals 16 residues. Germline V gives CDR1 MNHNY, CDR2 SVGAGI (reference sequence). The CDR3 DNA reads TGTGCCAGCAGTGGACTAGCGGGGAACTCCTACAATGAGCAGTTCTTC. The encoded protein is CASSGLAGNSYNEQFF.

The V and J genes are TRBV9 and TRBJ2-2; maybe TRBD2 (6 bases). The V gene lost 0 bases and the J gene lost 4 bases, with 13 bases spanning the gap. The CDR3 has 16 amino acids. Germline lookup yields CDR1 SGDLS and CDR2 YYNGEE. DNA for the CDR3: TGTGCCAGCAGCGTAGGGAATAGCGGACTCACCGGGGAGCTGTTTTTT. Translating it yields CASSVGNSGLTGELFF.

The V call is TRBV6-5, the J call TRBJ1-5, with a possible D match to TRBD1 (5 bases). Trimming left V 8 bases short and J 4 bases short, with 6 bases between. Per germline, CDR1 MNHEY and CDR2 SVGAGI. The CDR3 spans 11 residues. CDR3 coding DNA: TGTGCCAGCGGGGCAAATCAGCCCCAGCATTTT. It specifies CASGANQPQHF.

This clone came up a few times. The chain links TRBV30 to TRBJ2-7; TRBD1 is a possible D gene (6 bases). The V and J ends lost 7 bases and 6 bases respectively, with 16 bases between them. Germline V gives CDR1 GTSNPN, CDR2 SVGIG (reference sequence). CDR3 length equals 12 residues. Here the CDR3 DNA reads TGTGCCTCCTCAGGGGCGGGTCTCGAGCAGTACTTC. Its protein product is CASSGAGLEQYF.

There are a few counts of this clone. V and J are TRBV28 and TRBJ2-1; the match to TRBD2 covers 11 bases. Trimming at V came to 1 base and at J to 5 bases, leaving 7 bases not matched to a gene. The germline CDR1 and CDR2 sequences are MDHEN and SYDVKM. This CDR3 is built from 17 residues. The DNA of the CDR3 is TGTGCCAGCAGTTTATCCCCGGGACTAGCGGACAACAATGAGCAGTTCTTC. It specifies CASSLSPGLADNNEQFF.

The chain recombines TRBV18 with TRBJ1-1, with 9 nucleotides matching TRBD1. The CDR3 spans 17 residues. Germline V gene lookup returns CDR1 KGHSH and CDR2 LQKENI. With V trimmed by 3 bases and J by 1 base, 9 bases remained unmatched. The CDR3 region has the DNA TGTGCCAGCTCACCCCGGGACAGGGTGGGTAAGAACACTGAAGCTTTCTTT. Amino acids: CASSPRDRVGKNTEAFF.

About this clone: This sample also contains other DNA sequences that code for the same CDR3. The V gene is TRBV9, the J gene TRBJ1-2; no clear D. Germline CDR1 reads SGDLS; CDR2 reads YYNGEE. The germline V and J ends were trimmed by 0 bases and 2 bases, with 5 bases remaining between them. The CDR3 runs to 13 residues. The CDR3 reads CASSVDRNYGYTF. In DNA, the CDR3 is TGTGCCAGCAGCGTAGACAGAAACTATGGCTACACCTTC. Full variable domain (remainder filled in from reference TRBV9 and TRBJ1-2): DSGVTQTPKHLITATGQRVTLRCSPRSGDLSVYWYQQSLDQGLQFLIQYYNGEERAKGNILERFSAQQFPDLHSELNLSSLELGDSALYFCASSVDRNYGYTFGSGTRLTVV.

The table lists this clone with many counts. The V and J genes are TRBV29-1 and TRBJ2-3; 9 nucleotides line up with TRBD2. Looked up from germline, CDR1 is SQVTM and CDR2 is ANQGSEA. V was clipped by 6 bases and J by 1 base; unmatched bases: 2. CDR3 length equals 13 residues. The CDR3 DNA reads as TGCAGCGTCCGGACTAGCGGCACAGATACGCAGTATTTT. Encoded protein: CSVRTSGTDTQYF.

The rearrangement joins TRBV28 to TRBJ1-4; D is unresolved. The germline V gene encodes CDR1 MDHEN and CDR2 SYDVKM. The CDR3 runs 12 residues. V shed 5 bases and J shed 8 bases, with 9 bases lying between them. CDR3: CASSSPPEKLFF. CDR3 in DNA: TGTGCCAGCAGTAGCCCCCCCGAAAAACTGTTTTTT.

This clone appeared a few times. The chain joins TRBV30 to TRBJ1-5; D ambiguous. Germline assignment: CDR1 GTSNPN and CDR2 SVGIG (reference sequence). V was shortened by 1 base and J by 3 bases, with 13 bases between the two germline ends. The CDR3 spans 15 residues. The DNA of the CDR3 is TGTGCCTGGAGTGCACTAGGTGGCCTCAATCAGCCCCAGCATTTT. Translation gives CAWSALGGLNQPQHF. Looking up the rest from reference TRBV30 and TRBJ1-5 gives the full variable domain: SQTIHQWPATLVQPVGSPLSLECTVEGTSNPNLYWYRQAAGRGLQLLFYSVGIGQISSEVPQNLSASRPQDRQFILSSKKLLLSDSGFYLCAWSALGGLNQPQHFGDGTRLSIL.

This clone occurred a few times. The J gene is TRBJ2-7, the V gene TRBV28, with D possibly matching TRBD1 (7 bases). This CDR3 contains 15 residues. Germline V gene sequence: CDR1 MDHEN, CDR2 SYDVKM. With 5 bases removed from V and 3 bases from J, the gap between germline ends came to 17 bases. In nucleotides, the CDR3 is TGTGCCAGCAGTCCCCTGGGCAGGGGGGACTACGAGCAGTACTTC. Its protein product is CASSPLGRGDYEQYF.

This clone was detected a few times. The chain has TRBV11-2 and TRBJ1-1; no definite D call. Germline V gene lookup returns CDR1 SGHAT and CDR2 FQNNGV. This CDR3 is built from 12 residues. The V and J ends lost 5 bases and 5 bases respectively, with 9 bases between them. The CDR3 reads CASSPLVTEAFF. For the CDR3, the DNA is TGTGCCAGCAGCCCCCTAGTAACTGAAGCTTTCTTT.

The gene calls are TRBV6-6 and TRBJ2-7, with a possible D match to TRBD2 (5 bases). This CDR3 spans 14 amino acids. The germline V gene has CDR1 MNHNY and CDR2 SVGAGI (reference sequence). Trimming stripped 2 bases from V and 4 bases from J, with 12 bases between. The CDR3: CASSYVLARYEQYF. CDR3 sequence (DNA): TGTGCCAGCAGTTACGTGCTAGCCAGGTACGAGCAGTACTTC.

The J gene is TRBJ2-2, the V gene TRBV5-6; weak D call: TRBD1 (6 bases). Looked up from germline, CDR1 is SGHDT and CDR2 is YYEEEE. V was pared by 2 bases and J by 4 bases, with 9 bases between. This CDR3 is built from 14 residues. The CDR3 is CASSFQGSTGELFF. CDR3 in DNA: TGTGCCAGCAGCTTTCAGGGGAGCACCGGGGAGCTGTTTTTT.

In its sample, this clone was seen a few times. The chain employs TRBV30 and TRBJ1-3, with D perhaps TRBD1 (5 bases). Trimming took 3 bases from V and 0 from J, leaving 9 bases between them. There are 14 residues in the CDR3. Germline V gene data show CDR1 as GTSNPN and CDR2 as SVGIG (reference sequence). CDR3 region: CAWSETASGNTIYF. The CDR3 DNA sequence: TGTGCCTGGAGCGAGACAGCCTCTGGAAACACCATATATTTT.

This clone has just a few counts. The chain combines TRBV5-1 with TRBJ2-2; perhaps TRBD1 as D (5 bases). The V gene lost 0 bases and the J gene lost 5 bases, with 11 bases spanning the gap. Looked up from germline, CDR1 is SGHRS and CDR2 is YFSETQ. The CDR3 runs to 15 residues. The CDR3 sequence is CASSLGSPGTGELFF. CDR3 nucleotides: TGCGCCAGCAGCTTGGGCAGCCCAGGGACCGGGGAGCTGTTTTTT.

The sample holds a few counts of this clone. The chain combines TRBV2 with TRBJ2-1; a possible D gene is TRBD2 (6 bases). The CDR3 has 15 amino acids. CDR1 is SNHLY and CDR2 is FYNNEI in the germline V gene. Trimming removed 0 bases from V and 7 bases from J, with 13 bases in between. The CDR3 nucleotides are TGTGCCAGCAGTGAAGCACTAGCATTGGGTAATGAGCAGTTCTTC. Encoded protein: CASSEALALGNEQFF.